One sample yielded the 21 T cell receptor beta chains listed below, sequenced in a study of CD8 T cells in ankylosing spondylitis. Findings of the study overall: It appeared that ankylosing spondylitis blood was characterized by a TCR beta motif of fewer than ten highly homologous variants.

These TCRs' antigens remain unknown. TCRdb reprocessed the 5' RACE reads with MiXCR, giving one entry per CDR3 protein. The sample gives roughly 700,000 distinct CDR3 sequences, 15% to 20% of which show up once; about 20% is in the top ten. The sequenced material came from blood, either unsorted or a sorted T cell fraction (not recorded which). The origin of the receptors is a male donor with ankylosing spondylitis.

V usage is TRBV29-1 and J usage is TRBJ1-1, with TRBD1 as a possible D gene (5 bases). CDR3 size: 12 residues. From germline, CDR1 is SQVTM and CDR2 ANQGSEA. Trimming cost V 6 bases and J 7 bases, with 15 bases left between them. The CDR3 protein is CSVGDSPNEAFF. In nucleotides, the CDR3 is TGCAGCGTCGGTGACAGCCCAAATGAAGCTTTCTTT.

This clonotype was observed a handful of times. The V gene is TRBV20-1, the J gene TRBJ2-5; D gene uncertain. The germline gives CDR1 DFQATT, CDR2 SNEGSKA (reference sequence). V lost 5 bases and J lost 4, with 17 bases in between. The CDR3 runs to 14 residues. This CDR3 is CSALPTVGGETQYF. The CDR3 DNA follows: TGCAGTGCTCTACCTACAGTGGGCGGAGAGACCCAGTACTTC.

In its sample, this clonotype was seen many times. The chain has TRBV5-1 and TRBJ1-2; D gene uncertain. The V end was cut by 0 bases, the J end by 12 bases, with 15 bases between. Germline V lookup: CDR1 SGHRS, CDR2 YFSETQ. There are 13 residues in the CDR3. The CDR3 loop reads CASSLDPEGGHTF. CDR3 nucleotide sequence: TGCGCCAGCAGCTTGGATCCCGAGGGAGGTCACACCTTC.

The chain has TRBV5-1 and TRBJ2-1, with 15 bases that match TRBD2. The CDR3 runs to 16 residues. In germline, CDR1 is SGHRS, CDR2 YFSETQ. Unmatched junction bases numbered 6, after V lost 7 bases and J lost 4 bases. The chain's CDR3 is CASSGLAGGTYNEQFF. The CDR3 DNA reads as TGCGCCAGCTCAGGACTAGCGGGGGGGACATACAATGAGCAGTTCTTC.

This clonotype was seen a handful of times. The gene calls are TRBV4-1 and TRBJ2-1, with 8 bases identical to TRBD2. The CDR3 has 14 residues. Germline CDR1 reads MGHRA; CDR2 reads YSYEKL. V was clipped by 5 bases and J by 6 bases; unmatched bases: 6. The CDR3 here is CASSTGLAPNEQFF. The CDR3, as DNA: TGCGCCAGCAGCACAGGACTAGCCCCCAATGAGCAGTTCTTC.

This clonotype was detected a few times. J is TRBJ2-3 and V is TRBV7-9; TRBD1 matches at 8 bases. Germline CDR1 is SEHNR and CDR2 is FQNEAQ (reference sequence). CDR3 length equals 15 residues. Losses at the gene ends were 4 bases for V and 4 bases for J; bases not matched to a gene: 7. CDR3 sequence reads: CASSSTQGEPDTQYF. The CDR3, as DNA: TGTGCCAGCAGCTCGACACAGGGGGAACCAGATACGCAGTATTTT.

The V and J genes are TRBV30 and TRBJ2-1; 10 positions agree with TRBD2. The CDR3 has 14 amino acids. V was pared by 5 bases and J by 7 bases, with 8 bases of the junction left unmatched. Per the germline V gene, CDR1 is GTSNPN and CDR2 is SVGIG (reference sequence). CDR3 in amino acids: CAWLEAGGRNEQFF. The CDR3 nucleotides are TGTGCCTGGCTTGAAGCGGGGGGGCGGAATGAGCAGTTCTTC.

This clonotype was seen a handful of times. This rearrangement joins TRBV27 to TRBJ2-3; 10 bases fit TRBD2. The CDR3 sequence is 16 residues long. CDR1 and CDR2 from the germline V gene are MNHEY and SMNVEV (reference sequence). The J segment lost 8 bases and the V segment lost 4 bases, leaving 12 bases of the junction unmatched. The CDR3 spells CASSSRLAGPSLTQYF. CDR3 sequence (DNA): TGTGCCAGCAGTTCCCGACTAGCGGGCCCTTCCCTTACGCAGTATTTT.

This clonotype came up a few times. CDR3 sequence (DNA): TGTGCCAGCTGGGGCGGGAGCTCCTACGAGCAGTACTTC. This encodes CASWGGSSYEQYF. The chain carries TRBV11-2 and TRBJ2-7, with 7 nucleotides matching TRBD2. The CDR3 runs 13 residues. The V segment lost 8 bases and the J segment 0 bases; nucleotides outside the gene matches: 4. Germline loops: CDR1 SGHAT, CDR2 FQNNGV. The variable domain in full, completed from reference TRBV11-2 and TRBJ2-7, reads EAGVAQSPRYKIIEKRQSVAFWCNPISGHATLYWYQQILGQGPKLLIQFQNNGVVDDSQLPKDRFSAERLKGVDSTLKIQPAKLEDSAVYLCASWGGSSYEQYFGPGTRLTVT.

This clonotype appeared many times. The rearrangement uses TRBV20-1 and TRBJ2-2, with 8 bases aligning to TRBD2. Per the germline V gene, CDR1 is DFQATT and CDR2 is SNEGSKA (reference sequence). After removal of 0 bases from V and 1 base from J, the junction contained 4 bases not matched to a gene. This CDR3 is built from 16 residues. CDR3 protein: CSARDRGGLNTGELFF. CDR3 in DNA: TGCAGTGCTAGAGATCGCGGGGGGCTGAACACCGGGGAGCTGTTTTTT.

The CDR3 here is CSAGDWETQYF. For the CDR3, the DNA is TGCAGTGCGGGGGATTGGGAGACCCAGTACTTC. The genes are TRBV20-1 and TRBJ2-5, with D perhaps matching TRBD1 or TRBD2 (5 bases each). Trimming removed 6 bases at V and 5 bases at J, with 10 bases between. Germline CDR1 is DFQATT and CDR2 is SNEGSKA (reference sequence). The CDR3 spans 11 residues.

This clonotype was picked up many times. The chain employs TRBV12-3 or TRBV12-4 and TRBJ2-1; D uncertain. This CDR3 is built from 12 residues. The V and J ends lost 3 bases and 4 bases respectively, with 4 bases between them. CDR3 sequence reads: CASSLVYNEQFF. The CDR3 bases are TGTGCCAGCAGTTTGGTTTACAATGAGCAGTTCTTC.

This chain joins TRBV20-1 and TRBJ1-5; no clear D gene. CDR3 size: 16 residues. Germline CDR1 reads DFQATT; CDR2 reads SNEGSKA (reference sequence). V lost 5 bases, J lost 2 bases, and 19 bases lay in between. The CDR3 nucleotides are TGCAGTGCTCATAATGCGGCGGACGGGGGCAATCAGCCCCAGCATTTT. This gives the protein CSAHNAADGGNQPQHF.

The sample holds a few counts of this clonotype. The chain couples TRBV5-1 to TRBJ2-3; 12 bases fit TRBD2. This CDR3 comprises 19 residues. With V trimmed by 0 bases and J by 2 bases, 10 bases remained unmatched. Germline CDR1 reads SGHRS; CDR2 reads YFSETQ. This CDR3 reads CASSLVGLAGGRSTDTQYF. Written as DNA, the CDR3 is TGCGCCAGCAGCTTGGTTGGCCTAGCGGGGGGGCGGTCCACAGATACGCAGTATTTT.

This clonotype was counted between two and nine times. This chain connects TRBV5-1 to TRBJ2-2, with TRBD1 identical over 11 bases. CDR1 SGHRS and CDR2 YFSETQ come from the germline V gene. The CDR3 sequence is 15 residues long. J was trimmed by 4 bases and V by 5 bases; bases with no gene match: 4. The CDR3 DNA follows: TGCGCCAGCAGAATTGGACAGGGGGCCACCGGGGAGCTGTTTTTT. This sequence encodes CASRIGQGATGELFF.

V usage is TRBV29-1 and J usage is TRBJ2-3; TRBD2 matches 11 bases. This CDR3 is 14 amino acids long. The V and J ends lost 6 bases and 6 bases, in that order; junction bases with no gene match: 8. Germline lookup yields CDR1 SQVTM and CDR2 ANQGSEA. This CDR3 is CSVVAGGLSDTQYF. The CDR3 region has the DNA TGCAGCGTGGTAGCGGGGGGGCTGTCGGATACGCAGTATTTT.

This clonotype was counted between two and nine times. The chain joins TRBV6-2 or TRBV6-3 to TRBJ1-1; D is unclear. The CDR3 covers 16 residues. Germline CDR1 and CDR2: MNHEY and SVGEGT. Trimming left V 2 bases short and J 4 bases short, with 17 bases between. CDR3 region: CASSYLWAAPRTEAFF. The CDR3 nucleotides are TGTGCCAGCAGTTACCTTTGGGCAGCCCCTCGCACTGAAGCTTTCTTT.

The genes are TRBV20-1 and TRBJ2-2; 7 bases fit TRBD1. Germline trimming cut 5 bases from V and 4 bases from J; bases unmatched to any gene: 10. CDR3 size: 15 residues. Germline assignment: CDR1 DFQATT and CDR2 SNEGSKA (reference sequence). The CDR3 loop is CSAPSAGGGTGELFF. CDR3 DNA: TGCAGTGCTCCATCGGCAGGGGGTGGCACCGGGGAGCTGTTTTTT.

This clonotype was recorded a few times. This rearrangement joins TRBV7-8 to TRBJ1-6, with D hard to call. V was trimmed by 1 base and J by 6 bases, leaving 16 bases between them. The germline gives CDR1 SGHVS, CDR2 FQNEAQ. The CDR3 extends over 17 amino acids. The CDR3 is CASSLVGQLMRNSPLHF. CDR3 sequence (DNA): TGTGCCAGCAGCTTAGTAGGCCAGTTAATGCGTAATTCACCCCTCCACTTT.

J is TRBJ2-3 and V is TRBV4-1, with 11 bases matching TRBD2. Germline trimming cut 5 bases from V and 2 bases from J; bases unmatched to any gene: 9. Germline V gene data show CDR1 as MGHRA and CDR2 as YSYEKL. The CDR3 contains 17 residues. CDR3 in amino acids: CASSKSGTSGPTDTQYF. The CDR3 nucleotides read TGCGCCAGCAGCAAATCCGGGACTAGCGGACCCACAGATACGCAGTATTTT.

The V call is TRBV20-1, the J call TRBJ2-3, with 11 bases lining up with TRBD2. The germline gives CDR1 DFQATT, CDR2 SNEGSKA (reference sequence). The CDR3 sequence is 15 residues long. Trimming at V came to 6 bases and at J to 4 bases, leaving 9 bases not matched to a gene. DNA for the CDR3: TGCAGTGCGACCATAGCGGGGGGGCCCGCAGATACGCAGTATTTT. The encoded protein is CSATIAGGPADTQYF.